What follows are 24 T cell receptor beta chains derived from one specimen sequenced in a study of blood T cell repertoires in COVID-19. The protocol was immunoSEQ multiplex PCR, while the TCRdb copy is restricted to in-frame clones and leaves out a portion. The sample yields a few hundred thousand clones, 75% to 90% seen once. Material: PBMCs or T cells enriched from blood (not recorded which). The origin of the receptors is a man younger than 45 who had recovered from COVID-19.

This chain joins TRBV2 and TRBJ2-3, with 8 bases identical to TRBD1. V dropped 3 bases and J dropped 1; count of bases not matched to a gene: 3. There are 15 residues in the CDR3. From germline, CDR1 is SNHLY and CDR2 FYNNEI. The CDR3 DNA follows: TGTGCCAGCAGTGACCAGGGGGCTGGCACAGATACGCAGTATTTT. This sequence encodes CASSDQGAGTDTQYF.

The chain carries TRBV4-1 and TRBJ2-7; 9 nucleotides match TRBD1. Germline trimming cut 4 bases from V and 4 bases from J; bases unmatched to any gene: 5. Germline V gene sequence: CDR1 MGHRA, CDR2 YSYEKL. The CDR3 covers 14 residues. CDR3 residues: CASSRPGQGYEQYF. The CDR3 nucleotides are TGCGCCAGCAGCCGTCCGGGACAGGGTTACGAGCAGTACTTC.

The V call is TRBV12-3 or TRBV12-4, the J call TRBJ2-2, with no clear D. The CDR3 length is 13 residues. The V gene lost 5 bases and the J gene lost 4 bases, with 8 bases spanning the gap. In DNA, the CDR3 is TGTGCCAGCAGTGTATTTGTCACCGGGGAGCTGTTTTTT. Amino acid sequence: CASSVFVTGELFF.

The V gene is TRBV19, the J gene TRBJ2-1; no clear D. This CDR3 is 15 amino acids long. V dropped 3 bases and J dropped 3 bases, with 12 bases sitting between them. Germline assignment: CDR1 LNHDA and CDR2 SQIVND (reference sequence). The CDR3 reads CASSIPGYHYNEQFF. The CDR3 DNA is TGTGCCAGTAGTATTCCAGGCTACCACTACAATGAGCAGTTCTTC.

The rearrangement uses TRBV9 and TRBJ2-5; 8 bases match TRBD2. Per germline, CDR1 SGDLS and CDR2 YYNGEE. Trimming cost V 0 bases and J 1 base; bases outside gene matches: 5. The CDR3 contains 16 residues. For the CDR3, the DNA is TGTGCCAGCAGCGTAGCGCCGGGGGGGGTCCAAGAGACCCAGTACTTC. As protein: CASSVAPGGVQETQYF.

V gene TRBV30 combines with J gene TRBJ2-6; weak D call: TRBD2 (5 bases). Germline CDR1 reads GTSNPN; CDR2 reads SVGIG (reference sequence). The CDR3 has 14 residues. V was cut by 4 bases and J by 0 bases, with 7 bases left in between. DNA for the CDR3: TGTGCCTGGACGGCGGGCTCTGGGGCCAACGTCCTGACTTTC. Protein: CAWTAGSGANVLTF.

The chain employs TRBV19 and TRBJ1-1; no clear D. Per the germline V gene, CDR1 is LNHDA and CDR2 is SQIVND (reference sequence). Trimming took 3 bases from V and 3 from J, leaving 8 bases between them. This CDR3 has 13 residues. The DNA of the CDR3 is TGTGCCAGTAGTATGAACAGAGACACTGAAGCTTTCTTT. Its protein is CASSMNRDTEAFF.

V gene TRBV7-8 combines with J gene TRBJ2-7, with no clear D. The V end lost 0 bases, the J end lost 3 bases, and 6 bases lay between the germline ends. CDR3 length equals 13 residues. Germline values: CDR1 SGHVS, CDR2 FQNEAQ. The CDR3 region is CASSLAQNYEQYF. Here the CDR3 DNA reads TGTGCCAGCAGCTTAGCTCAGAACTACGAGCAGTACTTC.

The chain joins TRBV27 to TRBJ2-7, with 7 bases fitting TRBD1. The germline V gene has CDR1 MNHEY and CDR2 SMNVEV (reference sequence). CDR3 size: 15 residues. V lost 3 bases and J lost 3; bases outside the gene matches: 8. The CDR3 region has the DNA TGTGCCAGCAGTTTTTCGACAGGGCACAACTACGAGCAGTACTTC. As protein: CASSFSTGHNYEQYF.

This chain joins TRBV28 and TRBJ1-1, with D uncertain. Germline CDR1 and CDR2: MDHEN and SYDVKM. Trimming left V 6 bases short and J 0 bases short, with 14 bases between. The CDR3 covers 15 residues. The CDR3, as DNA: TGTGCCAGCAGATCTAACAGCAAATTGAACACTGAAGCTTTCTTT. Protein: CASRSNSKLNTEAFF. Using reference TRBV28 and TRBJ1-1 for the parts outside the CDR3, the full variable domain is DVKVTQSSRYLVKRTGEKVFLECVQDMDHENMFWYRQDPGLGLRLIYFSYDVKMKEKGDIPEGYSVSREKKERFSLILESASTNQTSMYLCASRSNSKLNTEAFFGQGTRLTVV.

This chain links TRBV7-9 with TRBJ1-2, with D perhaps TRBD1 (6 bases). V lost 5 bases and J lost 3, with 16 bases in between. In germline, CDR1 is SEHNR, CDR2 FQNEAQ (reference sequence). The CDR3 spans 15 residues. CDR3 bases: TGTGCCAGCAGCCAGACAGGTCCCGGAGACTATGGCTACACCTTC. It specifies CASSQTGPGDYGYTF.

CDR3 sequence (DNA): TGTGCCAGCAGCCCAAGGACAGGCCTGTTGGCCCAGTACTTC. This sequence encodes CASSPRTGLLAQYF. V and J are TRBV5-6 and TRBJ2-5, with 7 bases fitting TRBD1. The V gene's germline CDR1 is SGHDT and CDR2 YYEEEE. The J segment lost 9 bases and the V segment lost 4 bases, leaving 12 bases of the junction unmatched. There are 14 residues in the CDR3.

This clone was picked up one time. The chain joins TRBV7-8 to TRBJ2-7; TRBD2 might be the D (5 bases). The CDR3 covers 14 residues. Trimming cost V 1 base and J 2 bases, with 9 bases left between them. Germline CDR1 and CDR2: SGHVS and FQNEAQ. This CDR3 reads CASSLVRGTYEQYF. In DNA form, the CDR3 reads TGTGCCAGCAGCTTAGTCCGGGGAACCTACGAGCAGTACTTC.

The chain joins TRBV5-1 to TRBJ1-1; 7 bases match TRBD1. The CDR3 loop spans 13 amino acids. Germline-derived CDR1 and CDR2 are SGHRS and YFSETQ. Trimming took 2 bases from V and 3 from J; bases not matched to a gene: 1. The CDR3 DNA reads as TGCGCCAGCAGCTTAGGGGGCCACACTGAAGCTTTCTTT. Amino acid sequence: CASSLGGHTEAFF.

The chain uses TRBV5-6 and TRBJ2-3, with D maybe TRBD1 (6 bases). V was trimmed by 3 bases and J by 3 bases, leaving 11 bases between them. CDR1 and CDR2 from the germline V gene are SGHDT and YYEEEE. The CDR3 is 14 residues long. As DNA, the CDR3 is TGTGCCAGCAGCTCCTACAGGGTTACAGATACGCAGTATTTT. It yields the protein CASSSYRVTDTQYF.

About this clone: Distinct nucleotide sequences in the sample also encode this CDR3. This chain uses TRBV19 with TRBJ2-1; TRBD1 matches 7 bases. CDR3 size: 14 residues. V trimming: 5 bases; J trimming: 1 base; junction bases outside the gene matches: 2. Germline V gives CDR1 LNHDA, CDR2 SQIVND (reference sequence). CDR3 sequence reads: CASSLQGSYNEQFF. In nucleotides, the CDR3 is TGTGCCAGTAGTCTACAGGGGTCCTACAATGAGCAGTTCTTC.

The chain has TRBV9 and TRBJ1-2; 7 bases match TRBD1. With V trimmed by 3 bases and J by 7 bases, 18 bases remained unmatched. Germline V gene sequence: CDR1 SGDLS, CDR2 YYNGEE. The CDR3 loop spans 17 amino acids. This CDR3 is CASSGGFQGERESGYTF. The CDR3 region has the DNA TGTGCCAGCAGCGGCGGGTTTCAGGGGGAGCGGGAGAGTGGCTACACCTTC.

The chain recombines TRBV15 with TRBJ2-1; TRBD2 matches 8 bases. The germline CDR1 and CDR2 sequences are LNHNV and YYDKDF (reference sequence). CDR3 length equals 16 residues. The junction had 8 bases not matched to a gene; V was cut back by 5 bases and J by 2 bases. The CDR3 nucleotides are TGTGCCACCAGCGACCTCGGGGGGGCGGCCTACAATGAGCAGTTCTTC. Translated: CATSDLGGAAYNEQFF.

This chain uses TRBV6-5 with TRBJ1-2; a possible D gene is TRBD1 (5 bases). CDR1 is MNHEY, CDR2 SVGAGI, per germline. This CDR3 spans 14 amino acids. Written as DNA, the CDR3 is TGTGGGGTAAGGGACCAGGGAGGTGACTATGGCTACACCTTC. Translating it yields CGVRDQGGDYGYTF.

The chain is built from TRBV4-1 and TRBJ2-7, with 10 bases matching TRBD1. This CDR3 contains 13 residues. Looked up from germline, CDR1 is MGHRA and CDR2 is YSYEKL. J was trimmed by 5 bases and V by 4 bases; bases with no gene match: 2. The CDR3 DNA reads TGCGCCAGCAGCCCCGGGACAGGGGACGAGCAGTACTTC. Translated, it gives CASSPGTGDEQYF.

CDR3 in amino acids: CASSYGPLAVTDTQYF. Written as DNA, the CDR3 is TGTGCCAGCAGTTACGGTCCCCTAGCGGTCACAGATACGCAGTATTTT. This rearrangement joins TRBV6-5 to TRBJ2-3; 7 nucleotides align to TRBD2. The germline gives CDR1 MNHEY, CDR2 SVGAGI. With V trimmed by 2 bases and J by 2 bases, 7 bases remained unmatched. This CDR3 is built from 16 residues.

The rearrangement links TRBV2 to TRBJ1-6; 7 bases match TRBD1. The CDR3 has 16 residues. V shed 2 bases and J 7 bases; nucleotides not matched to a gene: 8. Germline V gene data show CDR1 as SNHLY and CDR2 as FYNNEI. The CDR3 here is CASSELRQGSNSPLHF. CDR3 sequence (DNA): TGTGCCAGCAGTGAACTTCGACAGGGATCCAATTCACCCCTCCACTTT. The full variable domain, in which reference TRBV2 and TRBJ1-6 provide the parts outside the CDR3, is EPEVTQTPSHQVTQMGQEVILRCVPISNHLYFYWYRQILGQKVEFLVSFYNNEISEKSEIFDDQFSVERPDGSNFTLKIRSTKLEDSAMYFCASSELRQGSNSPLHFGNGTRLTVT.

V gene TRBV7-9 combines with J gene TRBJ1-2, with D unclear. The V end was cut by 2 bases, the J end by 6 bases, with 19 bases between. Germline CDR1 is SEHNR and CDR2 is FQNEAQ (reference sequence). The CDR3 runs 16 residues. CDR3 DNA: TGTGCCAGCAGCTTATCCGCGGGCACCCAGAGGGATGGCTACACCTTC. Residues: CASSLSAGTQRDGYTF.

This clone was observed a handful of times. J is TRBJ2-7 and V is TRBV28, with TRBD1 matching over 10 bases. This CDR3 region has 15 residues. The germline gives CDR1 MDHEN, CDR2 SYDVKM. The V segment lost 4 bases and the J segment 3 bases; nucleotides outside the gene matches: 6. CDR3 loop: CASSSPGQGLYEQYF. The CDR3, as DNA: TGTGCCAGCAGTTCACCGGGACAGGGGCTCTACGAGCAGTACTTC.